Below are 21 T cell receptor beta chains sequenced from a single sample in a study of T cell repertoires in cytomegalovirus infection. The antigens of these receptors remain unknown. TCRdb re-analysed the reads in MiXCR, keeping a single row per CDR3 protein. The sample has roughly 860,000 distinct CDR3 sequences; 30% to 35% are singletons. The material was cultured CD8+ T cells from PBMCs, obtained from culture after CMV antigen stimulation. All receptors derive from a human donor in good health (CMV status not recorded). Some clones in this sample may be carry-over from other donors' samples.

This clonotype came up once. The CDR3 loop is CASSSIGQGGYGYTF. The DNA of the CDR3 is TGTGCCAGCAGTTCCATCGGACAGGGCGGTTATGGCTACACCTTC. This chain links TRBV27 with TRBJ1-2; 8 bases agree with TRBD1. This CDR3 is 15 amino acids long. The germline V gene has CDR1 MNHEY and CDR2 SMNVEV (reference sequence). Trimming removed 4 bases from V and 5 bases from J; junction bases left unmatched: 9.

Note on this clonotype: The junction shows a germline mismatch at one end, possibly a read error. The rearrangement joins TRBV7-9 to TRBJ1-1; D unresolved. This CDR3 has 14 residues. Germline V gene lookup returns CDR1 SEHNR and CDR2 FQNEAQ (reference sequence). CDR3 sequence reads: CASRSLRRNNEAFF. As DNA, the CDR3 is TGTGCCAGCAGGTCACTCCGCCGTAACAATGAAGCTTTCTTT.

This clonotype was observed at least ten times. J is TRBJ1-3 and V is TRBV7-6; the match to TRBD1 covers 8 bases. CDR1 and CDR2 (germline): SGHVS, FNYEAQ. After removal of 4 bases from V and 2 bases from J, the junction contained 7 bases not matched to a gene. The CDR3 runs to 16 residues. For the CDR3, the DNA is TGTGCCAGCAGCTCCGACGGCAGGGGGCCTGGAAACACCATATATTTT. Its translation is CASSSDGRGPGNTIYF. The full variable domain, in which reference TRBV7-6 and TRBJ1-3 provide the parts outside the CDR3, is GAGVSQSPRYKVTKRGQDVALRCDPISGHVSLYWYRQALGQGPEFLTYFNYEAQQDKSGLPNDRFSAERPEGSISTLTIQRTEQRDSAMYRCASSSDGRGPGNTIYFGEGSWLTVV.

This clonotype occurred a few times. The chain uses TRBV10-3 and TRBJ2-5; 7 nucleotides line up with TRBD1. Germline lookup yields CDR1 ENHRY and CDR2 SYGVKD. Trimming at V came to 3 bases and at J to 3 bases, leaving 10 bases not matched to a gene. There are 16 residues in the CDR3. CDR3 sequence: CAISDSLEGGEETQYF. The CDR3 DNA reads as TGTGCCATCAGTGACTCACTGGAAGGGGGCGAAGAGACCCAGTACTTC.

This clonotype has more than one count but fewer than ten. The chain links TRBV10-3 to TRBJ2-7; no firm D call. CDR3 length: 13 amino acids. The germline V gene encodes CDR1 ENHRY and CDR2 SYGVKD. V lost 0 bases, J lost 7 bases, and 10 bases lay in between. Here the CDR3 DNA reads TGTGCCATCAGTGAGTCGACGGTGGGGGAGCAGTACGTC. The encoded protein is CAISESTVGEQYV.

The CDR3 nucleotides read TGCGCCAGCAGCCAAGAAGAGACAGATGGAAACACCATATATTTT. It is translated as CASSQEETDGNTIYF. V gene TRBV4-1 combines with J gene TRBJ1-3, with D possibly being TRBD1 (5 bases). V was shortened by 0 bases and J by 3 bases, with 9 bases between the two germline ends. CDR1 and CDR2 (germline): MGHRA, YSYEKL. The CDR3 length is 15 residues.

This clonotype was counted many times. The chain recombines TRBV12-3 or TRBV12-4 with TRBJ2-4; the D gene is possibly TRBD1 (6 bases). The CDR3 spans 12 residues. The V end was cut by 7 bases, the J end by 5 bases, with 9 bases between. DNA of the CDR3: TGTGCCAGCACCTGGACAGAAAACATTCAGTACTTC. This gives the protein CASTWTENIQYF.

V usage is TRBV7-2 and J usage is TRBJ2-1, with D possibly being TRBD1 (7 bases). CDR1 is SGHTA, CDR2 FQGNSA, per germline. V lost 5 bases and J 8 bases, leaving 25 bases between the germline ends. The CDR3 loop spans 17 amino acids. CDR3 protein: CASSPGGDREVYHEQFF. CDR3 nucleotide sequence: TGTGCCAGCAGCCCCGGCGGCGACAGGGAGGTTTATCATGAGCAGTTCTTC.

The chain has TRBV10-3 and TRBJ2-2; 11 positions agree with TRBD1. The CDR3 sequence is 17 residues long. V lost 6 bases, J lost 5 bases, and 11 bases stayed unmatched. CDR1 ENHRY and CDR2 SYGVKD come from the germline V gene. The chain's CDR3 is CAIRTRDRGSRTGELFF. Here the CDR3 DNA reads TGTGCCATCAGGACCCGGGACAGGGGGTCGCGTACCGGGGAGCTGTTTTTT.

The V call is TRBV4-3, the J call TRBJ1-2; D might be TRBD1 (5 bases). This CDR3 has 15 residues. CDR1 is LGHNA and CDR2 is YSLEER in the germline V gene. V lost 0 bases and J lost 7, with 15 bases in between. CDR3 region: CASSQDLGLLGGYTF. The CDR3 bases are TGCGCCAGCAGCCAAGATTTGGGGCTCCTGGGTGGCTACACCTTC.

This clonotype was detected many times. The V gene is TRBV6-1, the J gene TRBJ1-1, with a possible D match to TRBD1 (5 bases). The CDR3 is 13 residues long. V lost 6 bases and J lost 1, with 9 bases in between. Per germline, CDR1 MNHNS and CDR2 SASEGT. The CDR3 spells CASRNQGNTEAFF. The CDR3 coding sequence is TGTGCCAGCAGAAACCAGGGGAACACTGAAGCTTTCTTT.

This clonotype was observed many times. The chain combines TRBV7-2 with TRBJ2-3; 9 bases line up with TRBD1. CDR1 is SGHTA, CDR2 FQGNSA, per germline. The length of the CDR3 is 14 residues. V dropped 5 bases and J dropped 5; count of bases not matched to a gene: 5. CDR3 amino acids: CASSIGQGLDTQYF. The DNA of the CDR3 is TGTGCCAGCAGCATCGGACAGGGGCTAGATACGCAGTATTTT.

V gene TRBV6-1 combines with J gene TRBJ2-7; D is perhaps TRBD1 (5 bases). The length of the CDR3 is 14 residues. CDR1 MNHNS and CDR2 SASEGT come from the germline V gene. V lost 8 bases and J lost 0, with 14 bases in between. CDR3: CASGDSAYSYEQYF. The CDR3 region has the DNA TGTGCCAGCGGAGACAGCGCCTACTCCTACGAGCAGTACTTC.

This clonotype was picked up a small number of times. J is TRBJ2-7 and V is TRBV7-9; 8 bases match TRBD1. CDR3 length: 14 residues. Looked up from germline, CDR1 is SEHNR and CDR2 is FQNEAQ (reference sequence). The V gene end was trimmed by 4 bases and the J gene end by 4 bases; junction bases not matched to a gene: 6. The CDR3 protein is CASSSQGARYEQYF. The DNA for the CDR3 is TGTGCCAGCAGCTCCCAGGGGGCCCGATACGAGCAGTACTTC.

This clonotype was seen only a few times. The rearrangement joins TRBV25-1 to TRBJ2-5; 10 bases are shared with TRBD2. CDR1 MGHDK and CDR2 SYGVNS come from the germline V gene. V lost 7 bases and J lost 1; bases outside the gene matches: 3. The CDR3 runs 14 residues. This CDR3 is CASKASGGQETQYF. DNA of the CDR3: TGTGCCAGCAAGGCTAGCGGGGGCCAAGAGACCCAGTACTTC.

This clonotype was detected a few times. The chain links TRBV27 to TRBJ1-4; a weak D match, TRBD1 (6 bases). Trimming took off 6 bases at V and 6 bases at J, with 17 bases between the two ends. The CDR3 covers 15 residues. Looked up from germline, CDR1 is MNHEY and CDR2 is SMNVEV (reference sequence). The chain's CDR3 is CASRETQGSDEKLFF. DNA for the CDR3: TGTGCCAGCAGAGAAACACAGGGATCGGATGAAAAACTGTTTTTT. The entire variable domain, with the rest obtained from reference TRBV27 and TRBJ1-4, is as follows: EAQVTQNPRYLITVTGKKLTVTCSQNMNHEYMSWYRQDPGLGLRQIYYSMNVEVTDKGDVPEGYKVSRKEKRNFPLILESPSPNQTSLYFCASRETQGSDEKLFFGSGTQLSVL.

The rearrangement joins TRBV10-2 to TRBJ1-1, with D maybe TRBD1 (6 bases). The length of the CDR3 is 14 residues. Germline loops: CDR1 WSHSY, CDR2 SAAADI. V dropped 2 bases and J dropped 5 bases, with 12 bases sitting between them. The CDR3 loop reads CASSEMGGGTEAFF. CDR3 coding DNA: TGCGCCAGCAGTGAGATGGGGGGCGGGACTGAAGCTTTCTTT.

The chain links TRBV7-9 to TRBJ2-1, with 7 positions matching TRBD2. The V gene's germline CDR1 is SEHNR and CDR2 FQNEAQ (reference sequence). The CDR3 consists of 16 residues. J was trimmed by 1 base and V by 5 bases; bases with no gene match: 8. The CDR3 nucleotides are TGTGCCAGCAGCGATCTAGCGGACTTTTCCTACAATGAGCAGTTCTTC. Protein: CASSDLADFSYNEQFF.

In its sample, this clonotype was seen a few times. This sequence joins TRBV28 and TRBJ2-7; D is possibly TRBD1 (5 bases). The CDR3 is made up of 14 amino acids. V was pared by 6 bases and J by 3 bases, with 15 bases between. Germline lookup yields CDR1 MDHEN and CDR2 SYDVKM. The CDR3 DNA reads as TGTGCCAGCAGAGGCAGACAGAAAAACTACGAGCAGTACGTC. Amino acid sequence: CASRGRQKNYEQYV.

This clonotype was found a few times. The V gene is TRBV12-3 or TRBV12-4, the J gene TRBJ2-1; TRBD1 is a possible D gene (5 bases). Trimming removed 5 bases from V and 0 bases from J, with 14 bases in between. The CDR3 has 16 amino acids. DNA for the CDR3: TGTGCCAGCAGTGGAAGCGACAGAAGCTCCTACAATGAGCAGTTCTTC. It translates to CASSGSDRSSYNEQFF.

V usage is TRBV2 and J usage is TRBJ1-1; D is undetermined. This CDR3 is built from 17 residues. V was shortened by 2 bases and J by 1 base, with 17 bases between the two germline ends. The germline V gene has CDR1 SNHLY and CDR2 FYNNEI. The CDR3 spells CASSELPSRSPNTEAFF. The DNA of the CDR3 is TGTGCCAGCAGTGAACTTCCTAGTAGGAGCCCGAACACTGAAGCTTTCTTT.